The subject of this entry is one T cell receptor (beta chain). This sample is part of a study of identifying expanded T cells in peripheral blood. Sequenced by immunoSEQ multiplex PCR; TCRdb stores in-frame clones only, minus some. This sample has about 85,000 clones, with 75% to 90% found just once. In germline, CDR1 is LGHNA, CDR2 YSLEER. Trimming shortened V by 0 bases and J by 6 bases, and 17 bases separated the two germline ends. This CDR3 is built from 16 residues. The J gene is TRBJ1-1, the V gene TRBV4-3; D unresolved. This TCR derives from a person aged 18 to 70 in good health. The sample consisted of blood. The CDR3 region is CASSQDWGGGGAEAFF. The CDR3 region has the DNA TGCGCCAGCAGCCAAGATTGGGGAGGAGGTGGTGCTGAAGCTTTCTTT.